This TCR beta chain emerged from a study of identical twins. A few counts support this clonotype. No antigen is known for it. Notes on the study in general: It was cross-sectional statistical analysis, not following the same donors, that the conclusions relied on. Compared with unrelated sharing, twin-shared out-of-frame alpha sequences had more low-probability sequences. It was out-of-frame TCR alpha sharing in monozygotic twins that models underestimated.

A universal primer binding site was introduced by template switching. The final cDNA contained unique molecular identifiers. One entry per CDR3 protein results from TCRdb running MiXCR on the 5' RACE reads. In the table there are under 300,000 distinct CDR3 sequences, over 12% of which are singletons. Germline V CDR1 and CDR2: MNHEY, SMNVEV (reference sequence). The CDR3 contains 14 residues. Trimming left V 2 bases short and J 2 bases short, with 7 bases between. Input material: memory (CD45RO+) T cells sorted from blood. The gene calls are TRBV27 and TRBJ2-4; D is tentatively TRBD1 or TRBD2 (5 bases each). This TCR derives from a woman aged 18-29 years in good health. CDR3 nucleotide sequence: TGTGCCAGCAGTTTAGGGGGTACCAAAAACATTCAGTACTTC. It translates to CASSLGGTKNIQYF.